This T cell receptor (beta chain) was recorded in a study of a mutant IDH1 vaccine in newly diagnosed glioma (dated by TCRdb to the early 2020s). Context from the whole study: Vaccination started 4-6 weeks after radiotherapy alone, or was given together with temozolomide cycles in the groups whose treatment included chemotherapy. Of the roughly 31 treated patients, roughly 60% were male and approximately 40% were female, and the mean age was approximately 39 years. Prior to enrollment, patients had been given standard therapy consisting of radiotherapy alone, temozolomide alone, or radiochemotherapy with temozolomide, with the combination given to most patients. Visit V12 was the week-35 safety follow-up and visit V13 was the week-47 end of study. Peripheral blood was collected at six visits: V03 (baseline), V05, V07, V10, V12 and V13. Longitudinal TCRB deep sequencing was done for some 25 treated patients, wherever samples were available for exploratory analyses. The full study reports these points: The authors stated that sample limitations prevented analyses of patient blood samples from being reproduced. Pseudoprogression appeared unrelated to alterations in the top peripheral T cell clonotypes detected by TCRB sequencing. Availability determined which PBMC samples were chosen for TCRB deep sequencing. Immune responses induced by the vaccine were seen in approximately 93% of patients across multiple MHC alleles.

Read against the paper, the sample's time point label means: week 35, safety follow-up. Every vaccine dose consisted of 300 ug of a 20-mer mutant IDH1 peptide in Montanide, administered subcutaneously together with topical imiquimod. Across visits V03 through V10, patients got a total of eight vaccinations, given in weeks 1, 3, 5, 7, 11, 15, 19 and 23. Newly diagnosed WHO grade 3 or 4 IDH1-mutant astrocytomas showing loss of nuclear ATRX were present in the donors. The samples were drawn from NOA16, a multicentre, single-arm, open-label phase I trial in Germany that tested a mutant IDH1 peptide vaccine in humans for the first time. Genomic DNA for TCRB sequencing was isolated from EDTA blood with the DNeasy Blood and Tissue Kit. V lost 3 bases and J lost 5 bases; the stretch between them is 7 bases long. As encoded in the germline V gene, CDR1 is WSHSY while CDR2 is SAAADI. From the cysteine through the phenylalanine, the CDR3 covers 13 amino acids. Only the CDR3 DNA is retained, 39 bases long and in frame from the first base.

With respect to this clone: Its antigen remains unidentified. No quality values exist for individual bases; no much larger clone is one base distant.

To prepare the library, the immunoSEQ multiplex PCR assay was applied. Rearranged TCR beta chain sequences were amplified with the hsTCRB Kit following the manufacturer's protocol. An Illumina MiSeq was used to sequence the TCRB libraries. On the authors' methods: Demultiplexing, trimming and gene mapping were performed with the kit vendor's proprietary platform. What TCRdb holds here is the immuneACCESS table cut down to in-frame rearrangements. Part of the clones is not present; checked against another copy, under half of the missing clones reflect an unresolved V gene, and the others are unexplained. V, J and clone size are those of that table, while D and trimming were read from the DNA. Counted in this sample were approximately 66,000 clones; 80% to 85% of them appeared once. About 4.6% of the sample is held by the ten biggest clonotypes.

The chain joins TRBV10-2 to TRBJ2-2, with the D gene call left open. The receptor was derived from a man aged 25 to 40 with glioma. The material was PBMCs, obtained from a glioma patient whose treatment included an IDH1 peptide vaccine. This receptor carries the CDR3 CASSESVTGELFF. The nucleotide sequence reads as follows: TGCGCCAGCAGTGAATCGGTTACCGGGGAGCTGTTTTTT.